This TCR beta chain emerged from a study of blood T cell repertoires in COVID-19. Background on the study: From the United States, Italy and Spain came samples of acute and convalescent COVID-19. PBMCs, B-cell-depleted T cells, or T cells provided the cDNA or gDNA that made up the material.

The authors' processing: Amplification of reference gene primers was used by the study to estimate nucleated cell counts. The data were produced by immunoSEQ multiplex PCR, yet TCRdb's version contains in-frame clones alone and is incomplete. V and J calls and clone size come straight from that table; D and trimming were deduced from the DNA. The sample lists just under 150,000 clones, over 80% occurring once. Germline CDR1 SQVTM, CDR2 ANQGSEA. The CDR3 covers 13 residues. V dropped 4 bases and J dropped 9 bases, with 15 bases sitting between them. The specimen was peripheral blood. This clonotype was obtained from a man over 45 who had recovered from COVID-19. The V gene is TRBV29-1, the J gene TRBJ2-2; possibly TRBD2 for D (5 bases). The CDR3 bases are TGCAGCGTTGCGGCCGGGCGAGGGCGGGAGCTGTTTTTT. Residues: CSVAAGRGRELFF.